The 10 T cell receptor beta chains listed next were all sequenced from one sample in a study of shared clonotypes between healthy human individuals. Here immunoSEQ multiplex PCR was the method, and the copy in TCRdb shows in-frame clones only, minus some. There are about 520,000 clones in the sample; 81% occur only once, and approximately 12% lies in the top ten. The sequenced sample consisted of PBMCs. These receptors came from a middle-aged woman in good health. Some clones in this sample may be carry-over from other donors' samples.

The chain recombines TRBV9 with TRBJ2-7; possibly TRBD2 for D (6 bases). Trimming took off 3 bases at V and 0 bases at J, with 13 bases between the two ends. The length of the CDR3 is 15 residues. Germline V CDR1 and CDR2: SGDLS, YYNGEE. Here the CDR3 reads CASSESSASSYEQYF. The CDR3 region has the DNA TGTGCCAGCAGCGAATCTAGCGCGAGCTCCTACGAGCAGTACTTC.

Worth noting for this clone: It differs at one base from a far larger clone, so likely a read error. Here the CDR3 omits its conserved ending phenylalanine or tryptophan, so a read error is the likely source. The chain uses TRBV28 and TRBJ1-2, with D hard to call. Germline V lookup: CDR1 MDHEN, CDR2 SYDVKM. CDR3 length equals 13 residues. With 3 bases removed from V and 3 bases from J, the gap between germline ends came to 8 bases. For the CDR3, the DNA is TGTGCCAGCAGTTTGGCCAGATACTATGGCTACACCTTA. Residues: CASSLARYYGYTL.

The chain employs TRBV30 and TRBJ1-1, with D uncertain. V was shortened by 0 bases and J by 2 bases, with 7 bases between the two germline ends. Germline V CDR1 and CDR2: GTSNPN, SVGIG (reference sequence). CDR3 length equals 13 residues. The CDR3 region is CAWSVRVNTEAFF. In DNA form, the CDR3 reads TGTGCCTGGAGTGTACGGGTTAACACTGAAGCTTTCTTT.

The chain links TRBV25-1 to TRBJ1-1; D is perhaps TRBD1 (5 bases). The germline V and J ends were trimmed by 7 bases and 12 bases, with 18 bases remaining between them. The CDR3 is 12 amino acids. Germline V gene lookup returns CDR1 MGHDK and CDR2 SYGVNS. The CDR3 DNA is TGTGCCAGCACAGGGCCGGGGCCAAGGACTTTCTTT. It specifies CASTGPGPRTFF.

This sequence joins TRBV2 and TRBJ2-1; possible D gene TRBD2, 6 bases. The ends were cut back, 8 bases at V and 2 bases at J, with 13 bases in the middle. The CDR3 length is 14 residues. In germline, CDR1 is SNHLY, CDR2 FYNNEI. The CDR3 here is CASLAANPYNEQFF. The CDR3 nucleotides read TGTGCCAGCTTAGCGGCAAATCCCTACAATGAGCAGTTCTTC.

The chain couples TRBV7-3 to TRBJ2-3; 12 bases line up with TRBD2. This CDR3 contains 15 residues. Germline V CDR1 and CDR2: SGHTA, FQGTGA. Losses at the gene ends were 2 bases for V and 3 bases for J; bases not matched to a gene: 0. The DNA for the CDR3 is TGTGCCAGCAGCTTACTAGCGGGGGGGACAGATACGCAGTATTTT. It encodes CASSLLAGGTDTQYF.

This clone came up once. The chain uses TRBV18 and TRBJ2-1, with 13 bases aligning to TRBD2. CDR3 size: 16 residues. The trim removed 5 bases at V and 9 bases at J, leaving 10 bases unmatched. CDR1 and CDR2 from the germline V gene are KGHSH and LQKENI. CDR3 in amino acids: CASSTLTSGRSVEQFF. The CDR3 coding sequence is TGTGCCAGCTCAACCTTGACTAGCGGGAGGTCGGTTGAGCAGTTCTTC.

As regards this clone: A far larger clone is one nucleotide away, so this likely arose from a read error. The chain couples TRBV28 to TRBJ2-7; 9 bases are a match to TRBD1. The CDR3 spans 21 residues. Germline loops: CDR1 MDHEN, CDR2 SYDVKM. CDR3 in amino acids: CACSWVGGRTGEPIRYGEQYF. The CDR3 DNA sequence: TGTGCCTGCAGTTGGGTCGGAGGAAGGACAGGGGAGCCCATCCGGTATGGGGAGCAGTACTTC.

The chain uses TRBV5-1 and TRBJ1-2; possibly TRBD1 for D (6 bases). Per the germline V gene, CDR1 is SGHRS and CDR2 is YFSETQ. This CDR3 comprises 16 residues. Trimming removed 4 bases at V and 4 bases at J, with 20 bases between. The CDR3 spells CASSLTLRDTTYGYTF. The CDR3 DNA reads TGCGCCAGCAGCCTCACCCTCCGGGACACCACCTATGGCTACACCTTC.

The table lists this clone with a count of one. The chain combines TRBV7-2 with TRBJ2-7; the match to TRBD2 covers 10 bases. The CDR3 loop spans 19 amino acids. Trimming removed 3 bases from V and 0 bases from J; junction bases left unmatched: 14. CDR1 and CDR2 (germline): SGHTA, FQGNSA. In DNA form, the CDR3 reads TGTGCCAGCAGCTTCTCAGGAGTCGCTAGCGGGGGCTTCTCCTACGAGCAGTACTTC. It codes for CASSFSGVASGGFSYEQYF. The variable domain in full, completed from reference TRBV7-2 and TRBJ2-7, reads GAGVSQSPSNKVTEKGKDVELRCDPISGHTALYWYRQSLGQGLEFLIYFQGNSAPDKSGLPSDRFSAERTGGSVSTLTIQRTQQEDSAVYLCASSFSGVASGGFSYEQYFGPGTRLTVT.